These 21 T cell receptor beta chains originate from one sample sequenced in a study of CD8+ T cells in alopecia areata. Noted treatment: oral pan-JAK inhibitor, 5-10 mg twice daily. Following extraction, RNA underwent reverse transcription to cDNA, which served as the sequencing template. Assay used: immunoSEQ multiplex PCR; TCRdb lists only in-frame clones, some missing. The data show roughly 120,000 clones, with about 50% seen just once and roughly 0.5% held by the top ten. Sequencing was performed on CD4+ T cells sorted from blood, taken at week 4, from a patient treated with tofacitinib. The receptors stem from a human donor with alopecia areata.

The chain links TRBV5-1 to TRBJ1-3; D is undetermined. Between the trimmed V and J ends, which lost 0 bases and 0 bases, there was a span of 7 bases. There are 15 residues in the CDR3. Germline V gene sequence: CDR1 SGHRS, CDR2 YFSETQ. CDR3 sequence reads: CASSLERGSGNTIYF. The CDR3, as DNA: TGCGCCAGCAGCTTGGAACGGGGCTCTGGAAACACCATATATTTT. The full variable domain, its missing parts supplied by reference TRBV5-1 and TRBJ1-3, is KAGVTQTPRYLIKTRGQQVTLSCSPISGHRSVSWYQQTPGQGLQFLFEYFSETQRNKGNFPGRFSGRQFSNSRSEMNVSTLELGDSALYLCASSLERGSGNTIYFGEGSWLTVV.

The V call is TRBV5-1, the J call TRBJ2-7, with D perhaps matching TRBD1 (6 bases). V gave up 4 bases and J gave up 3 bases, with 8 bases separating them. Germline CDR1 is SGHRS and CDR2 is YFSETQ. This CDR3 contains 12 residues. The CDR3 spells CASSADSYEQYF. In DNA, the CDR3 is TGCGCCAGCAGCGCGGACAGCTACGAGCAGTACTTC.

V is TRBV5-1 and J is TRBJ2-7; tentative D call: TRBD1 (5 bases). V lost 0 bases to trimming and J lost 0 bases, with 10 bases between them. Germline V gene lookup returns CDR1 SGHRS and CDR2 YFSETQ. This CDR3 has 15 residues. The CDR3 nucleotides read TGCGCCAGCAGCTTGGAGGGGTCCCCCTCCTACGAGCAGTACTTC. Encoded protein: CASSLEGSPSYEQYF. The whole variable domain, remainder taken from reference TRBV5-1 and TRBJ2-7, is KAGVTQTPRYLIKTRGQQVTLSCSPISGHRSVSWYQQTPGQGLQFLFEYFSETQRNKGNFPGRFSGRQFSNSRSEMNVSTLELGDSALYLCASSLEGSPSYEQYFGPGTRLTVT.

This clone has more than one count but fewer than ten. The gene calls are TRBV30 and TRBJ1-2; D is unclear. Germline CDR1 is GTSNPN and CDR2 is SVGIG (reference sequence). The CDR3 totals 8 residues. V lost 8 bases to trimming and J lost 8 bases, with 6 bases between them. The CDR3 DNA sequence: TGTGCCGGTTGGGGCTACACCTTC. Its translation: CAGWGYTF.

This clone has more than one count but fewer than ten. The genes are TRBV7-2 and TRBJ2-5, with 8 bases fitting TRBD1. Unmatched junction bases numbered 6, after V lost 4 bases and J lost 5 bases. CDR3 size: 14 residues. Germline V gives CDR1 SGHTA, CDR2 FQGNSA. The CDR3 DNA follows: TGTGCCAGCAGCTCGACAGGGGCTGCGGAGACCCAGTACTTC. Residues: CASSSTGAAETQYF.

This clone occurred a few times. The V and J genes are TRBV5-1 and TRBJ2-7; 7 nucleotides align to TRBD1. With 5 bases clipped from V and 5 bases from J, the junction kept 10 bases outside the gene matches. This CDR3 spans 14 amino acids. Germline V gene sequence: CDR1 SGHRS, CDR2 YFSETQ. The CDR3 bases are TGCGCCAGCAGTTTTGTTGAAACAGGGGACGAGCAGTACTTC. Amino acids: CASSFVETGDEQYF.

CDR3 sequence reads: CASSQVGRGPNTEAFF. In DNA form, the CDR3 reads TGCGCCAGCAGCCAAGTCGGGAGGGGACCGAACACTGAAGCTTTCTTT. J is TRBJ1-1 and V is TRBV4-1; a weak D match, TRBD1 (5 bases). Germline CDR1 reads MGHRA; CDR2 reads YSYEKL. The ends were cut back, 1 base at V and 1 base at J, with 13 bases in the middle. The length of the CDR3 is 16 residues.

This rearrangement joins TRBV15 to TRBJ1-1; D not resolved. Per germline, CDR1 LNHNV and CDR2 YYDKDF (reference sequence). Trimming left V 1 base short and J 6 bases short, with 9 bases between. The CDR3 is made up of 13 amino acids. CDR3 sequence reads: CATSRVAASEAFF. CDR3 sequence (DNA): TGTGCCACCAGCAGAGTGGCAGCCTCTGAAGCTTTCTTT. The whole variable domain, filled in from reference TRBV15 and TRBJ1-1, reads DAMVIQNPRYQVTQFGKPVTLSCSQTLNHNVMYWYQQKSSQAPKLLFHYYDKDFNNEADTPDNFQSRRPNTSFCFLDIRSPGLGDTAMYLCATSRVAASEAFFGQGTRLTVV.

The chain uses TRBV29-1 and TRBJ2-2; no firm D call. Germline loops: CDR1 SQVTM, CDR2 ANQGSEA. The CDR3 loop spans 13 amino acids. The V gene lost 3 bases and the J gene lost 0 bases, with 5 bases spanning the gap. CDR3 protein: CSVDKSNTGELFF. CDR3 nucleotides: TGCAGCGTTGACAAATCGAACACCGGGGAGCTGTTTTTT.

V is TRBV7-2 and J is TRBJ2-1; D may be TRBD1 (5 bases). Trimming shortened V by 5 bases and J by 6 bases, and 17 bases separated the two germline ends. CDR3 size: 15 residues. Germline CDR1 and CDR2: SGHTA and FQGNSA. The CDR3 bases are TGTGCCAGCAGCCTGGTTGGAAGGGGCCGCAATGAGCAGTTCTTC. Protein sequence: CASSLVGRGRNEQFF.

V usage is TRBV30 and J usage is TRBJ2-5; D might be TRBD2 (6 bases). Trimming took off 1 base at V and 5 bases at J, with 8 bases between the two ends. CDR3 length: 12 amino acids. Germline lookup yields CDR1 GTSNPN and CDR2 SVGIG (reference sequence). The CDR3 region is CAWSAGDETQYF. CDR3 DNA sequence: TGTGCCTGGAGTGCGGGAGATGAGACCCAGTACTTC.

The chain carries TRBV2 and TRBJ2-7; 8 bases fit TRBD2. Germline CDR1 and CDR2: SNHLY and FYNNEI. With 10 bases clipped from V and 7 bases from J, the junction kept 12 bases outside the gene matches. The CDR3 is 13 residues long. CDR3 in amino acids: CATVPTGGGEQYF. Here the CDR3 DNA reads TGTGCCACCGTACCGACGGGCGGGGGGGAGCAGTACTTC.

The chain is built from TRBV2 and TRBJ2-4, with TRBD1 matching 10 bases. Germline lookup yields CDR1 SNHLY and CDR2 FYNNEI. The CDR3 covers 17 residues. V was pared by 9 bases and J by 2 bases, with 13 bases of the junction left unmatched. In DNA, the CDR3 is TGTGCCAGTGGGTCCCGGGACAGGGGAGGAACCAAAAACATTCAGTACTTC. Residues: CASGSRDRGGTKNIQYF.

The chain uses TRBV30 and TRBJ1-2; TRBD1 is a possible D gene (5 bases). Trimming removed 0 bases at V and 8 bases at J, with 13 bases between. Germline V CDR1 and CDR2: GTSNPN, SVGIG (reference sequence). The length of the CDR3 is 13 residues. For the CDR3, the DNA is TGTGCCTGGAGTGTCGGTGGGGGATCAGGCTACACCTTC. Protein sequence: CAWSVGGGSGYTF.

In DNA form, the CDR3 reads TGTGCCAGCAGCGCCTCACTAGCTGTCAATGAGCAGTTCTTC. It yields the protein CASSASLAVNEQFF. The rearrangement links TRBV7-9 to TRBJ2-1, with a possible D match to TRBD2 (6 bases). Trimming left V 5 bases short and J 6 bases short, with 14 bases between. The CDR3 spans 14 residues. Germline-derived CDR1 and CDR2 are SEHNR and FQNEAQ (reference sequence).

The chain combines TRBV5-1 with TRBJ2-2, with D possibly TRBD1 on 6 matching bases. Trimming stripped 2 bases from V and 5 bases from J, with 10 bases between. This CDR3 contains 14 residues. CDR1 SGHRS and CDR2 YFSETQ come from the germline V gene. The CDR3 coding sequence is TGCGCCAGCAGCTTCTCAGGGGATACCGGGGAGCTGTTTTTT. Encoded protein: CASSFSGDTGELFF. Drawing the rest from reference TRBV5-1 and TRBJ2-2, the complete variable domain is KAGVTQTPRYLIKTRGQQVTLSCSPISGHRSVSWYQQTPGQGLQFLFEYFSETQRNKGNFPGRFSGRQFSNSRSEMNVSTLELGDSALYLCASSFSGDTGELFFGEGSRLTVL.

The chain is built from TRBV2 and TRBJ2-5; D ambiguous. V was shortened by 1 base and J by 6 bases, with 6 bases between the two germline ends. This CDR3 comprises 12 residues. Germline CDR1 and CDR2: SNHLY and FYNNEI. For the CDR3, the DNA is TGTGCCAGCAGTGAAGGGGTTCAGACCCAGTACTTC. This translates into CASSEGVQTQYF.

The chain combines TRBV2 with TRBJ2-7; 9 bases line up with TRBD2. Trimming removed 8 bases from V and 2 bases from J; junction bases left unmatched: 4. The germline V gene has CDR1 SNHLY and CDR2 FYNNEI. The CDR3 is 13 residues long. The CDR3 DNA follows: TGTGCCAGCCGACTAGCGGAGCCCTACGAGCAGTACTTC. Residues: CASRLAEPYEQYF.

J is TRBJ1-1 and V is TRBV19, with D perhaps TRBD1 (6 bases). CDR1 is LNHDA, CDR2 SQIVND, per germline (reference sequence). The CDR3 runs to 16 residues. V lost 4 bases and J 1 base, leaving 16 bases between the germline ends. The CDR3 sequence is CASSTLEGGRNTEAFF. The CDR3 coding sequence is TGTGCCAGTAGTACCCTTGAGGGGGGCAGGAACACTGAAGCTTTCTTT.

In its sample, this clone was seen a few times. The chain carries TRBV28 and TRBJ1-5, with a possible D match to TRBD1 (6 bases). The CDR3 loop spans 14 amino acids. Trimming took off 7 bases at V and 6 bases at J, with 16 bases between the two ends. Germline V gene lookup returns CDR1 MDHEN and CDR2 SYDVKM. CDR3 bases: TGTGCCAGCATTAGCGGGGGCGTCGGTCAGCCCCAGCATTTT. Protein sequence: CASISGGVGQPQHF.

There are a few counts of this clone. This chain connects TRBV4-1 to TRBJ1-1; maybe TRBD1 (6 bases). With 4 bases removed from V and 3 bases from J, the gap between germline ends came to 18 bases. The CDR3 spans 16 residues. CDR1 MGHRA and CDR2 YSYEKL come from the germline V gene. DNA for the CDR3: TGCGCCAGCAGCCGGGACGGGGGGCGCGCGGACACTGAAGCTTTCTTT. This translates into CASSRDGGRADTEAFF.